This TCR beta chain originates from a study of post-analysis software for immune sequencing data. Incorporated into the TCR beta cDNA libraries were unique molecular identifiers, which served to reduce PCR and sequencing biases. TCRdb called the PCR reads again in MiXCR, with one record for every CDR3 protein. The table includes 750,000 to 950,000 distinct CDR3 sequences, 53% detected once. The receptor's source is a girl aged 5 to 17 with multiple sclerosis. Sequenced sample: blood.

The CDR3 DNA sequence: TGCAGTGCTGCAAAGACAGGGGCCTCCTACGAGCAGTACTTC. Protein sequence: CSAAKTGASYEQYF. The chain is built from TRBV20-1 and TRBJ2-7, with 8 bases lining up with TRBD1. V lost 5 bases, J lost 0 bases, and 6 bases stayed unmatched. The V gene's germline CDR1 is DFQATT and CDR2 SNEGSKA (reference sequence). The CDR3 consists of 14 residues.